This T cell receptor (beta chain) was obtained from a study of shared clonotypes between healthy human individuals. As for the study in general: Each donor's CD8 memory used one plate, CD8 naive two, each CD4 subset three.

With respect to this clone: What it binds is unknown.

Findings and caveats of the study: A handful of donors held about 5% of naive CD4 clonotypes in common. Blood was the only sampled material, and tissue repertoires likely differ.

The trim removed 5 bases at V and 6 bases at J, leaving 2 bases unmatched. CDR1 is SEHNR and CDR2 is FQNEAQ in the germline V gene (reference sequence). The CDR3 has 13 residues. Positive CCR7 selection of CD45RO-negative cells yielded the naive CD8 cells, and terminally differentiated effector memory CD45RA+ cells were excluded. Using immunoSEQ multiplex PCR, the repertoire was profiled, and TCRdb retains in-frame clones only, with some absent. This table holds about 2,100,000 clones, approximately 94% found once. The specimen sequenced was naive CD8+ T cells from PBMCs. This sequence originates from a man younger than 30 in good health. Some clones in this sample may be carry-over from other donors' samples. V usage is TRBV7-9 and J usage is TRBJ2-1, with 9 bases identical to TRBD1. The CDR3 here is CASSRTGVNEQFF. The CDR3 region has the DNA TGTGCCAGCAGCCGGACAGGGGTCAATGAGCAGTTCTTC.